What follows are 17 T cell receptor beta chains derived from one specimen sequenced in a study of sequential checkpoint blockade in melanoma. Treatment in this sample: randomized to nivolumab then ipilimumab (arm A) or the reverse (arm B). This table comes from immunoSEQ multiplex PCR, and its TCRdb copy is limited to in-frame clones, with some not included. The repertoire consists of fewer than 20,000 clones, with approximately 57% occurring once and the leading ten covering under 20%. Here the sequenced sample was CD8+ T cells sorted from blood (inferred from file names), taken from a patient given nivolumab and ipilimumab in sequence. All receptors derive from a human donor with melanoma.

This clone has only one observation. The CDR3 DNA sequence: TGTGCCACCGACCCCGGGGGGGGCGCAGAGCAGTTCTTC. Translation gives CATDPGGGAEQFF. V and J are TRBV15 and TRBJ2-1; 8 positions agree with TRBD2. Germline V gives CDR1 LNHNV, CDR2 YYDKDF (reference sequence). V lost 8 bases to trimming and J lost 10 bases; unmatched junction nucleotides: 10. The CDR3 sequence is 13 residues long.

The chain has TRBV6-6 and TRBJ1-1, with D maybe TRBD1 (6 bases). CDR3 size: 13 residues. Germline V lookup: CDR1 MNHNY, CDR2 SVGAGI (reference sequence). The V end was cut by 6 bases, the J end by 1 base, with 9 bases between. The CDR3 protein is CASSGQQNTEAFF. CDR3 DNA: TGTGCCAGCAGCGGACAGCAGAACACTGAAGCTTTCTTT.

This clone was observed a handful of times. The CDR3 sequence: CASSPSGGYEQYF. In nucleotides, the CDR3 is TGTGCCAGCAGCCCCTCTGGAGGCTACGAGCAGTACTTC. The V gene is TRBV27, the J gene TRBJ2-7; D is perhaps TRBD2 (5 bases). This CDR3 contains 13 residues. Per germline, CDR1 MNHEY and CDR2 SMNVEV (reference sequence). The V end lost 6 bases, the J end lost 3 bases, and 12 bases lay between the germline ends.

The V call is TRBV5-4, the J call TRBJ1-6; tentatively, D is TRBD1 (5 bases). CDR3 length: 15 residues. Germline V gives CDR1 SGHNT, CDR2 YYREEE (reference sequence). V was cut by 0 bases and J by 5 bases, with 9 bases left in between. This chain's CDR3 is CASSLDGAHNSPLHF. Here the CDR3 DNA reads TGTGCCAGCAGCTTGGATGGGGCGCATAATTCACCCCTCCACTTT.

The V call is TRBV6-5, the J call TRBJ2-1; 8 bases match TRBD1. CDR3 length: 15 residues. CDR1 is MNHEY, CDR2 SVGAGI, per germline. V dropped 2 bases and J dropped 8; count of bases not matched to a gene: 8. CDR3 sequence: CASSYDRGGRDEQFF. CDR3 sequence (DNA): TGTGCCAGCAGTTACGACAGGGGTGGTCGGGATGAGCAGTTCTTC.

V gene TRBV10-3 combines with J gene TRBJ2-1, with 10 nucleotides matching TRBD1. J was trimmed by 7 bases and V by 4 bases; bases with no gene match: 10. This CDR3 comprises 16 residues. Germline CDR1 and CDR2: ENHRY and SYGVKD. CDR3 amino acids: CAISGPTGGSGNEQFF. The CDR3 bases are TGTGCCATCAGTGGACCGACAGGGGGCTCCGGGAATGAGCAGTTCTTC.

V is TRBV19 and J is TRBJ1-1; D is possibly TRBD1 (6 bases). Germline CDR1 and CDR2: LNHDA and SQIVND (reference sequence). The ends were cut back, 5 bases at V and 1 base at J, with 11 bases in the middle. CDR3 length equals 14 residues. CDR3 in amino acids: CASSYRVTNTEAFF. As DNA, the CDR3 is TGTGCCAGTAGTTACAGGGTGACGAACACTGAAGCTTTCTTT.

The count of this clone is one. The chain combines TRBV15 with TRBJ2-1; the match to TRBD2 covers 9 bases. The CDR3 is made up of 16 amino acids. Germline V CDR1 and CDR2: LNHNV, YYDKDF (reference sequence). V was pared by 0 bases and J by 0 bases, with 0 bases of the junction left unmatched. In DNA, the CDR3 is TGTGCCACCAGCAGAGATAGCGGGGGCTCCTACAATGAGCAGTTCTTC. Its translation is CATSRDSGGSYNEQFF.

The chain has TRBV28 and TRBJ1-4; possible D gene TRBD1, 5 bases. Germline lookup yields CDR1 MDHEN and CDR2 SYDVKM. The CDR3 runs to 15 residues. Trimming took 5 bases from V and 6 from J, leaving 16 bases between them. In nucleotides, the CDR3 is TGTGCCAGCAGTGTCCTCAGGGCGGGGTATGAAAAACTGTTTTTT. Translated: CASSVLRAGYEKLFF.

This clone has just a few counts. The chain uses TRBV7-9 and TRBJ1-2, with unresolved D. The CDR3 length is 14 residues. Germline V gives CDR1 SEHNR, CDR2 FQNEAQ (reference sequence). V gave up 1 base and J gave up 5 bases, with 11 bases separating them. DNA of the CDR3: TGTGCCAGCAGCTTAGGGGCCCCTATTTATGGCTACACCTTC. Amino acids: CASSLGAPIYGYTF.

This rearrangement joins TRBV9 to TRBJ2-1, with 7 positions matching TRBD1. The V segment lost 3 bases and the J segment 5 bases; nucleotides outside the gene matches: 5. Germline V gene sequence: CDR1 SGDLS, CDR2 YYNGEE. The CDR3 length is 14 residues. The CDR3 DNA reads TGTGCCAGCAGCGGGCGGACAGGACACAATGAGCAGTTCTTC. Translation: CASSGRTGHNEQFF.

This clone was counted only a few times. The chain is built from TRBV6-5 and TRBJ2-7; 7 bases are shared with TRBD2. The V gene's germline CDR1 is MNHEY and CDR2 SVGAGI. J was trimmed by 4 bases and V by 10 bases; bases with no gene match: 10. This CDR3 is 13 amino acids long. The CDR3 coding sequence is TGTGCCACCTCAAGACTAGCAGAATACGAGCAGTACTTC. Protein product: CATSRLAEYEQYF.

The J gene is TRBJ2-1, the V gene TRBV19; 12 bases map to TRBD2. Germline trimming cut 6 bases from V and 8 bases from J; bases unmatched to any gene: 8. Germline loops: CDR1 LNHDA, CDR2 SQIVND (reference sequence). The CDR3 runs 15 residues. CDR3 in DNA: TGTGCCAGTAGACTAGCGGGAGGTGAGGGTTATGAGCAGTTCTTC. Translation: CASRLAGGEGYEQFF.

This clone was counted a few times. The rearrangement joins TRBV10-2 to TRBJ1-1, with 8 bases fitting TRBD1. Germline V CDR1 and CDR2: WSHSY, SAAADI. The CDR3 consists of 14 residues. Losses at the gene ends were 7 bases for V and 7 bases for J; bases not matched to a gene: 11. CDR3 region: CASNDRGSQDEAFF. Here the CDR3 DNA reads TGCGCCAGCAACGACAGGGGATCTCAAGATGAAGCTTTCTTT.

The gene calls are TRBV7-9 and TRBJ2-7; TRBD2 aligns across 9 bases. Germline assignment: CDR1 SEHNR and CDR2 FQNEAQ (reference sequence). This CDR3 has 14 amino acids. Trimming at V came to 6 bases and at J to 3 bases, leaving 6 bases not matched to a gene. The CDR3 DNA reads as TGTGCCAGCAGTACGCTAGCGGGGTACTACGAGCAGTACTTC. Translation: CASSTLAGYYEQYF.

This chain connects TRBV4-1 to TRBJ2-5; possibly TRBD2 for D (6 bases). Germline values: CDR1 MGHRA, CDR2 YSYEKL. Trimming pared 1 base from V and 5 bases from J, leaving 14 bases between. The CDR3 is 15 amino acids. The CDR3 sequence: CASSQGRGGLETQYF. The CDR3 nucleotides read TGCGCCAGCAGCCAAGGGCGGGGCGGGCTCGAGACCCAGTACTTC.

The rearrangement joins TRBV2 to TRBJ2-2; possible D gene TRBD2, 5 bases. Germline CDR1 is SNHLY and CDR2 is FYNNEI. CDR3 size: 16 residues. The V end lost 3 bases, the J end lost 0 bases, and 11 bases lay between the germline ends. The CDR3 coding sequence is TGTGCCAGCAGTGACTTCAAGCGGTCGAACACCGGGGAGCTGTTTTTT. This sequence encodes CASSDFKRSNTGELFF.